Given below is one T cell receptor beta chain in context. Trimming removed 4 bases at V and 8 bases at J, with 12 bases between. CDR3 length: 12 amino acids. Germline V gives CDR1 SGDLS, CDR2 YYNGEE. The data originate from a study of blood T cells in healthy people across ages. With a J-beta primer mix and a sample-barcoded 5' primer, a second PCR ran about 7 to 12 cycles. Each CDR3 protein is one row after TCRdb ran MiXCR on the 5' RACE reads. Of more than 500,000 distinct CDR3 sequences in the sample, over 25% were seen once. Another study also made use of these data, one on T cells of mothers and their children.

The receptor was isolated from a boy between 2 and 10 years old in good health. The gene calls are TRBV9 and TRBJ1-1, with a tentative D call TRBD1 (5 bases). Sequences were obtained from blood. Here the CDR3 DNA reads TGTGCCAGCAGCCAAGGGACGTCCGAAGCTTTCTTT. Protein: CASSQGTSEAFF. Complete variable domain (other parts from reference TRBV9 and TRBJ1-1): DSGVTQTPKHLITATGQRVTLRCSPRSGDLSVYWYQQSLDQGLQFLIQYYNGEERAKGNILERFSAQQFPDLHSELNLSSLELGDSALYFCASSQGTSEAFFGQGTRLTVV.